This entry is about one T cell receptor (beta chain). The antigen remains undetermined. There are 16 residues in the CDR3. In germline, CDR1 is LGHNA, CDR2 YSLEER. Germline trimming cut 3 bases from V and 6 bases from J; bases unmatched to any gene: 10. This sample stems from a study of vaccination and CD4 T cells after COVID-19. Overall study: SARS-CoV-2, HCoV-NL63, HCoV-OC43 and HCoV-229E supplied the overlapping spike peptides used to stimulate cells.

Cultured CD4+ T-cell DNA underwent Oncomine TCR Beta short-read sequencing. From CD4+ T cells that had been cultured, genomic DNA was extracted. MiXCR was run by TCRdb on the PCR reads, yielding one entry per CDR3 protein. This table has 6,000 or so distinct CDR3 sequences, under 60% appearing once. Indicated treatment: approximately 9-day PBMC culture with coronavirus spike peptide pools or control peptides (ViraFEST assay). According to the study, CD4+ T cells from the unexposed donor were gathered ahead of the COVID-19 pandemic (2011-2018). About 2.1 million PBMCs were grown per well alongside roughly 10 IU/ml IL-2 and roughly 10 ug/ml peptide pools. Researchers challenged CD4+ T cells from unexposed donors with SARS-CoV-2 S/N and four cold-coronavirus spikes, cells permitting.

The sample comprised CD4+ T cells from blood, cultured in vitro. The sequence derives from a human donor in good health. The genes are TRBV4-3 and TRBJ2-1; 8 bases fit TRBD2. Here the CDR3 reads CASSQEVGGARNEQFF. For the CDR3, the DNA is TGCGCCAGCAGCCAGGAAGTCGGGGGGGCGCGCAATGAGCAGTTCTTC.